Below, 23 T cell receptor beta chains from the same sample are listed, as sequenced in a study of cytomegalovirus exposure and HLA in healthy donors. Primers included in the PCR were 60 Vbeta and 13 Jbeta primers. Some clones are missing from TCRdb's copy, which holds only in-frame ones; the method was immunoSEQ multiplex PCR. The top ten clones hold roughly 9.7% of a sample with approximately 150,000 clones, approximately 80% of them seen once. The sequencing sample was made of PBMCs. These receptor sequences come from a man between 18 and 35 years old in good health and CMV-seropositive.

The gene calls are TRBV5-6 and TRBJ1-1, with unresolved D. The CDR3 covers 13 residues. V shed 4 bases and J shed 7 bases, with 14 bases lying between them. Germline lookup yields CDR1 SGHDT and CDR2 YYEEEE. Here the CDR3 DNA reads TGTGCCAGCAGCCGCCGCCGGGTCGGTGAAGCTTTCTTT. Its protein is CASSRRRVGEAFF.

The V call is TRBV19, the J call TRBJ2-3; 10 bases map to TRBD2. The CDR3 runs to 16 residues. Germline V CDR1 and CDR2: LNHDA, SQIVND (reference sequence). V trimming: 6 bases; J trimming: 3 bases; junction bases outside the gene matches: 9. CDR3 sequence: CASRWGQAGGTDTQYF. DNA for the CDR3: TGTGCCAGTAGATGGGGTCAAGCGGGAGGGACAGATACGCAGTATTTT.

The chain couples TRBV4-2 to TRBJ2-6, with D hard to call. Trimming took 3 bases from V and 0 from J, leaving 9 bases between them. Germline values: CDR1 LGHNA, CDR2 YNFKEQ. The CDR3 consists of 16 residues. CDR3 nucleotide sequence: TGTGCCAGCAGCCACGGGTTAACCTCTGGGGCCAACGTCCTGACTTTC. Translation: CASSHGLTSGANVLTF.

The V gene is TRBV19, the J gene TRBJ1-5, with D uncertain. CDR1 and CDR2 (germline): LNHDA, SQIVND (reference sequence). V was clipped by 7 bases and J by 4 bases, with 11 bases between them. This CDR3 region has 13 residues. The CDR3 loop reads CASKKRENQPQHF. The DNA for the CDR3 is TGTGCCAGTAAGAAAAGAGAGAATCAGCCCCAGCATTTT.

The rearrangement joins TRBV2 to TRBJ1-2; TRBD1 agrees at 7 bases. The length of the CDR3 is 11 residues. Germline V gene data show CDR1 as SNHLY and CDR2 as FYNNEI. V shed 6 bases and J 7 bases; nucleotides not matched to a gene: 2. The CDR3 reads CASRTGLGYTF. The CDR3 DNA follows: TGTGCCAGCAGGACAGGGCTTGGCTACACCTTC.

The V gene is TRBV2, the J gene TRBJ2-2; 7 bases agree with TRBD2. J gave up 7 bases and V 6 bases, and 5 bases lay outside the gene matches. The CDR3 extends over 13 amino acids. Germline values: CDR1 SNHLY, CDR2 FYNNEI. CDR3 amino acids: CASRKGEGGELFF. The CDR3 DNA follows: TGTGCCAGCAGAAAAGGGGAGGGCGGGGAGCTGTTTTTT.

V is TRBV4-1 and J is TRBJ2-5; 8 bases match TRBD2. Germline CDR1 is MGHRA and CDR2 is YSYEKL. The CDR3 contains 15 residues. Trimming at V came to 0 bases and at J to 7 bases, leaving 7 bases not matched to a gene. Here the CDR3 DNA reads TGCGCCAGCAGCCAAGAGGGTTTACGGGAGGGGACCCAGTACTTC. Translating gives CASSQEGLREGTQYF.

The chain recombines TRBV29-1 with TRBJ1-1; TRBD1 might be the D (5 bases). Germline assignment: CDR1 SQVTM and CDR2 ANQGSEA. The CDR3 has 12 residues. V was cut by 4 bases and J by 2 bases, with 8 bases left in between. CDR3 residues: CSVGGGNTEAFF. In nucleotides, the CDR3 is TGCAGCGTTGGGGGGGGTAACACTGAAGCTTTCTTT.

The rearrangement links TRBV7-2 to TRBJ1-5; TRBD1 matches 7 bases. Per germline, CDR1 SGHTA and CDR2 FQGNSA. The ends lost 5 bases at V and 1 base at J; junction bases unmatched: 5. The CDR3 is 15 residues long. This CDR3 is CASSTTGISNQPQHF. CDR3 sequence (DNA): TGTGCCAGCAGCACGACAGGGATCAGCAATCAGCCCCAGCATTTT.

The chain joins TRBV10-3 to TRBJ2-1, with 14 bases aligning to TRBD2. Per the germline V gene, CDR1 is ENHRY and CDR2 is SYGVKD. The CDR3 extends over 15 amino acids. Losses at the gene ends were 6 bases for V and 3 bases for J; bases not matched to a gene: 1. The CDR3 protein is CAIRGTSGSYNEQFF. The CDR3 DNA reads TGTGCCATCAGGGGGACTAGCGGGAGCTACAATGAGCAGTTCTTC.

There are a few counts of this clone. The CDR3 region is CASSIQGAKTQYF. The CDR3 DNA follows: TGTGCCAGCAGCATACAGGGGGCTAAGACCCAGTACTTC. The chain uses TRBV9 and TRBJ2-5, with 9 bases that match TRBD1. V lost 4 bases, J lost 6 bases, and 4 bases stayed unmatched. The CDR3 is 13 residues long. Looked up from germline, CDR1 is SGDLS and CDR2 is YYNGEE.

This clone was picked up one time. This chain joins TRBV5-1 and TRBJ2-5; 10 bases map to TRBD2. The J call could be wrong; TRBJ2-7 is a better fit for the DNA end. Germline lookup yields CDR1 SGHRS and CDR2 YFSETQ. The CDR3 spans 17 residues. In DNA, the CDR3 is TGCGCCAGCAGCTTGGCGCCTAGCGGGAGAGGTACCTACGAGCAGTACTTC. Encoded protein: CASSLAPSGRGTYEQYF.

The V and J genes are TRBV13 and TRBJ1-1; 7 bases agree with TRBD1. The CDR3 sequence is 15 residues long. After removal of 1 base from V and 4 bases from J, the junction contained 6 bases not matched to a gene. Germline V lookup: CDR1 PRHDT, CDR2 FYEKMQ (reference sequence). The DNA for the CDR3 is TGTGCCAGCAGCTTAGAATTCGACAGGGTCACTGAAGCTTTCTTT. Translated: CASSLEFDRVTEAFF.

The V gene is TRBV19, the J gene TRBJ1-5; D may be TRBD1 (5 bases). V shed 7 bases and J shed 2 bases, with 9 bases lying between them. Germline CDR1 reads LNHDA; CDR2 reads SQIVND (reference sequence). The CDR3 has 13 amino acids. DNA for the CDR3: TGTGCCAGTAATCTCAGGGGCAATCAGCCCCAGCATTTT. Translated: CASNLRGNQPQHF. Combining the CDR3 with reference TRBV19 and TRBJ1-5 gives the whole variable domain DGGITQSPKYLFRKEGQNVTLSCEQNLNHDAMYWYRQDPGQGLRLIYYSQIVNDFQKGDIAEGYSVSREKKESFPLTVTSAQKNPTAFYLCASNLRGNQPQHFGDGTRLSIL.

The chain uses TRBV27 and TRBJ1-5, with 12 positions matching TRBD1. Germline V gene sequence: CDR1 MNHEY, CDR2 SMNVEV (reference sequence). This CDR3 comprises 16 residues. The V gene end was trimmed by 4 bases and the J gene end by 5 bases; junction bases not matched to a gene: 6. For the CDR3, the DNA is TGTGCCAGCAGTTCCTCCCGGGACAGGGGGCATCAGCCCCAGCATTTT. This encodes CASSSSRDRGHQPQHF.

The genes are TRBV9 and TRBJ2-7, with D tentatively TRBD2 (6 bases). V lost 1 base and J lost 9, with 17 bases in between. Germline V gene sequence: CDR1 SGDLS, CDR2 YYNGEE. CDR3 length: 14 residues. The DNA for the CDR3 is TGTGCCAGCAGCGTAATCTCGGAGGGTGGGAGGCAGTACTTC. As protein: CASSVISEGGRQYF.

The V gene is TRBV7-9, the J gene TRBJ2-3; TRBD2 agrees at 12 bases. The ends lost 5 bases at V and 4 bases at J; junction bases unmatched: 7. The germline CDR1 and CDR2 sequences are SEHNR and FQNEAQ (reference sequence). This CDR3 contains 16 residues. CDR3: CASSPRTSGISDTQYF. The CDR3 region has the DNA TGTGCCAGCAGCCCCAGGACTAGCGGGATCTCAGATACGCAGTATTTT.

This chain connects TRBV30 to TRBJ1-2, with TRBD1 identical over 8 bases. Trimming took 0 bases from V and 7 from J; bases not matched to a gene: 4. The germline gives CDR1 GTSNPN, CDR2 SVGIG (reference sequence). This CDR3 has 13 residues. DNA for the CDR3: TGTGCCTGGAGTGTAGGGACAGGTGGTGGCTACACCTTC. The encoded protein is CAWSVGTGGGYTF. The full variable domain, rest sourced from reference TRBV30 and TRBJ1-2, is SQTIHQWPATLVQPVGSPLSLECTVEGTSNPNLYWYRQAAGRGLQLLFYSVGIGQISSEVPQNLSASRPQDRQFILSSKKLLLSDSGFYLCAWSVGTGGGYTFGSGTRLTVV.

As DNA, the CDR3 is TGTGCCAGCAGCGGAAGTACGGGGGGCCAGAACACCGGGGAGCTGTTTTTT. This sequence encodes CASSGSTGGQNTGELFF. This sequence joins TRBV9 and TRBJ2-2; TRBD2 might be the D (7 bases). The CDR3 is 17 amino acids. V was pared by 3 bases and J by 1 base, with 16 bases between. The germline gives CDR1 SGDLS, CDR2 YYNGEE.

CDR3 bases: TGTGCCAGCAGTACGGAGTACGAGCAGTACTTC. Its translation is CASSTEYEQYF. This rearrangement joins TRBV27 to TRBJ2-7, with D unclear. V lost 5 bases and J 4 bases, leaving 6 bases between the germline ends. CDR1 is MNHEY, CDR2 SMNVEV, per germline (reference sequence). The CDR3 is 11 residues long.

V and J are TRBV2 and TRBJ2-1, with D perhaps TRBD2 (5 bases). V dropped 6 bases and J dropped 4 bases, with 16 bases sitting between them. Germline CDR1 reads SNHLY; CDR2 reads FYNNEI. The CDR3 has 15 amino acids. Here the CDR3 DNA reads TGTGCCAGCAGCCAAAGCGGTTGCCGGTACAATGAGCAGTTCTTC. It translates to CASSQSGCRYNEQFF.

This rearrangement joins TRBV5-5 to TRBJ1-1; D unresolved. V was pared by 2 bases and J by 0 bases, with 5 bases between. The CDR3 is 13 residues long. Germline V gene sequence: CDR1 SGHKS, CDR2 YYEKEE (reference sequence). The CDR3, as DNA: TGTGCCAGCAGCTTCGGTCTGAACACTGAAGCTTTCTTT. This codes for CASSFGLNTEAFF.

The V gene is TRBV7-2, the J gene TRBJ1-1, with D tentatively TRBD1 (6 bases). V was pared by 6 bases and J by 1 base, with 9 bases between. CDR1 SGHTA and CDR2 FQGNSA come from the germline V gene. This CDR3 has 13 residues. CDR3 sequence reads: CASSFRGNTEAFF. In DNA form, the CDR3 reads TGTGCCAGCAGTTTCAGGGGGAACACTGAAGCTTTCTTT.